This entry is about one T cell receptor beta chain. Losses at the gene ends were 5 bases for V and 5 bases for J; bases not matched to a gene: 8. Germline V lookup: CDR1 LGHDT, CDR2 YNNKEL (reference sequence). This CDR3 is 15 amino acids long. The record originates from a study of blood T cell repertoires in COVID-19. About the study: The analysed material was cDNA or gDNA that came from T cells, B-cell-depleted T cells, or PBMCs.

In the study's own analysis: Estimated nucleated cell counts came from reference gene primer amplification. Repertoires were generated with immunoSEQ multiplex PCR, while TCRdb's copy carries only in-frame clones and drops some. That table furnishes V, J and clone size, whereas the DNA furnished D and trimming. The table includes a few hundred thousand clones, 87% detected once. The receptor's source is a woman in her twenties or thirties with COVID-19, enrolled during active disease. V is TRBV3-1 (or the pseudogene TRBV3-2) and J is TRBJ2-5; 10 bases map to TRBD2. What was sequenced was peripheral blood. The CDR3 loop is CASSAPLAGVETQYF. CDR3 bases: TGTGCCAGCAGCGCCCCTCTAGCGGGAGTGGAGACCCAGTACTTC.